This T cell receptor beta chain was profiled in a study of human T cells and chemical hapten exposure. Each CDR3 protein gets one entry after TCRdb re-called the RACE reads with MiXCR. The table includes 39,000 or so distinct CDR3 sequences, 3% to 4.5% detected once. Germline V gene data show CDR1 as MNHNS and CDR2 as SASEGT. This CDR3 region has 15 residues. Trimming left V 7 bases short and J 0 bases short, with 15 bases between. Time point noted: patch test 1, 2 weeks after DPC sensitization. Treatment of the sample: therapeutic diphenylcyclopropenone sensitization with weekly scalp DPC. Unfractionated whole blood yielded the extracted total RNA. Alopecia patients deemed DPC-suitable, aged 18 to 70, excluding pregnancy.

The V call is TRBV6-1, the J call TRBJ1-1; D perhaps matches TRBD1 (5 bases). This clonotype originated in a man aged 50 to 60 with alopecia areata. Some clones in this sample may be carry-over from other donors' samples. The sample here was whole blood, taken in connection with sensitization to the hapten diphenylcyclopropenone (DPC). CDR3 bases: TGTGCCAGCACCCGTTTTGGGGGTTTGAACACTGAAGCTTTCTTT. Amino acid sequence: CASTRFGGLNTEAFF.